A selection of T cell receptor beta chains follows, all from one sample in a study of T cell responses to AZD1222 COVID-19 vaccine. The data were produced by immunoSEQ multiplex PCR, yet TCRdb's version contains in-frame clones alone and is incomplete. This sample has about 170,000 clones; around nine tenths occur once, and the top ten carry 2.5% to 3%. The sequences come from peripheral blood, collected on day 0 of AZD1222 vaccination. The source is an adult in good health. Each CDR3 is given with its conserved first and last residue. D genes are given only for firm matches. The listing skips clone size in some rows; elsewhere it reads once, few, many or a size class.

- TRBJ1-3 TRBV29-1 - CSVEGAAGNTIYF TGCAGCGTTGAAGGGGCAGCTGGAAACACCATATATTTT
few TRBJ1-1 TRBV7-6 - CASSLGQNTEAFF TGTGCCAGCAGCTTAGGACAGAACACTGAAGCTTTCTTT
- TRBJ1-1 TRBV18 TRBD1 CASSPLGQGEGEAFF TGTGCCAGCTCACCTCTCGGACAGGGGGAAGGGGAAGCTTTCTTT
- TRBJ2-1 TRBV19 - CANVDGTEYNEQFF TGTGCCAATGTTGACGGGACTGAATACAATGAGCAGTTCTTC
- TRBJ2-1 TRBV20-1 TRBD2 CSASRTSGRGEQFF TGCAGTGCTAGTAGGACTAGCGGGAGAGGTGAGCAGTTCTTC
- TRBJ1-2 TRBV19 TRBD1 CASLGTGVGPNYGYTF TGTGCCAGTCTTGGGACAGGCGTGGGTCCTAACTATGGCTACACCTTC
- TRBJ2-1 TRBV7-9 TRBD1 CASSLGQGASNEQFF TGTGCCAGCAGCCTTGGACAGGGGGCAAGCAATGAGCAGTTCTTC
- TRBJ1-6 TRBV28 - CASSPRASNSPLHF TGTGCCAGCAGCCCACGAGCTTCCAATTCACCCCTCCACTTT
once TRBJ1-1 TRBV2 - CASSETRLKGNTEAFF TGTGCCAGCAGTGAAACCAGGCTCAAGGGGAACACTGAAGCTTTCTTT
- TRBJ1-6 TRBV28 TRBD1 CASITGQGLNSPLHF TGTGCCAGCATTACTGGACAGGGGCTTAATTCACCCCTCCACTTT
- TRBJ2-7 TRBV10-1 TRBD2 CASSRTSGSYEQYF TGCGCCAGCAGTCGAACTAGCGGGAGCTACGAGCAGTACTTC
- TRBJ2-4 TRBV4-1 TRBD2 CASSQVSGKAKNIQYF TGCGCCAGCAGCCAAGTTAGCGGGAAAGCCAAAAACATTCAGTACTTC
- TRBJ2-3 TRBV14 TRBD2 CASSQLAGGVDTQYF TGTGCCAGCAGCCAACTAGCGGGAGGCGTTGATACGCAGTATTTT
- TRBJ2-7 TRBV27 TRBD1 CASSRLATGGNEQYF TGTGCCAGCAGCCGCCTTGCGACAGGGGGCAACGAGCAGTACTTC
- TRBJ2-3 TRBV12-3/TRBV12-4 - CASSLDSTDTQYF TGTGCCAGCAGTTTAGATAGCACAGATACGCAGTATTTT
- TRBJ2-1 TRBV29-1 - CSVVQGGPHNEQFF TGCAGCGTTGTACAGGGGGGGCCCCACAATGAGCAGTTCTTC
- TRBJ1-1 TRBV18 TRBD1 CASSPLQGDMNTEAFF TGTGCCAGCTCACCACTCCAGGGGGACATGAACACTGAAGCTTTCTTT
many TRBJ1-6 TRBV19 - CASRSDRTFNSPLHF TGTGCCAGTAGGAGCGACAGGACCTTTAATTCACCCCTCCACTTT
- TRBJ1-1 TRBV11-2 - CASSSPARRTEAFF TGTGCCAGCAGCTCACCGGCACGACGCACTGAAGCTTTCTTT
- TRBJ2-5 TRBV5-1 TRBD2 CASSYGLASETQYF TGCGCCAGCAGCTACGGACTAGCCTCAGAGACCCAGTACTTC
- TRBJ1-1 TRBV24-1 TRBD1 CATSDPGTGELPVGPTEAFF TGTGCCACCAGTGATCCGGGGACAGGGGAACTCCCAGTAGGTCCTACTGAAGCTTTCTTT
- TRBJ1-1 TRBV6-5 - CASSPQRQPRLEAFF TGTGCCAGCAGTCCCCAGAGGCAGCCTAGACTTGAAGCTTTCTTT
- TRBJ2-1 TRBV18 TRBD2 CASSSTGTSGSGEQFF TGTGCCAGCTCTTCCACCGGGACTAGCGGGAGTGGAGAGCAGTTCTTC
- TRBJ1-1 TRBV6-6 - CASRTDSQGLAFF TGTGCCAGCAGAACGGACAGTCAGGGGTTAGCTTTCTTT
- TRBJ2-7 TRBV18 TRBD1 CASSPPGQGYYEQYF TGTGCCAGCTCACCTCCGGGACAGGGCTACTACGAGCAGTACTTC
- TRBJ1-5 TRBV28 TRBD1 CASSWDRGSSQPQHF TGTGCCAGCAGTTGGGACAGGGGGTCTAGTCAGCCCCAGCATTTT
- TRBJ2-1 TRBV6-4 - CASSDSGGGNEQFF TGTGCCAGCAGTGACTCCGGGGGTGGGAATGAGCAGTTCTTC
- TRBJ2-7 TRBV6-5 - CASSLGRGSYEQYF TGTGCCAGCAGTTTAGGACGGGGGTCCTACGAGCAGTACTTC
- TRBJ1-2 TRBV5-1 - CASSRQDGNYGYTF TGCGCCAGCAGCCGACAGGACGGAAACTATGGCTACACCTTC
- TRBJ2-1 TRBV18 - CASSPGQSYNEQFF TGTGCCAGCTCACCCGGACAGTCCTACAATGAGCAGTTCTTC
- TRBJ2-3 TRBV18 TRBD2 CASSPLRGLAGGGTDTQYF TGTGCCAGCTCACCCCTCCGGGGACTAGCGGGAGGAGGCACAGATACGCAGTATTTT
- TRBJ1-2 TRBV20-1 - CSARPVDGYTF TGCAGTGCTAGGCCAGTGGATGGCTACACCTTC
- TRBJ1-2 TRBV15 TRBD1 CATSSLPGQGKNYGYTF TGTGCCACCAGCAGTCTGCCGGGACAGGGAAAGAACTATGGCTACACCTTC
- TRBJ2-5 TRBV5-6 - CASSSPGIQETQYF TGTGCCAGCAGCTCCCCCGGGATACAAGAGACCCAGTACTTC
few TRBJ2-7 TRBV7-9 - CASSSHGEQYF TGTGCCAGCAGCAGCCATGGGGAGCAGTACTTC
- TRBJ2-5 TRBV10-1 TRBD2 CASSAPGGRLETQYF TGCGCCAGCAGTGCCCCGGGAGGGCGGTTGGAGACCCAGTACTTC
- TRBJ2-3 TRBV10-3 - CAISEKDTQYF TGTGCCATCAGTGAAAAAGATACGCAGTATTTT
- TRBJ1-4 TRBV2 - CASRGEDEKLFF TGTGCCAGCAGGGGAGAGGATGAAAAACTGTTTTTT
- TRBJ1-3 TRBV7-9 - CASSLIGSGNTIYF TGTGCCAGCAGCTTAATCGGCTCTGGAAACACCATATATTTT